Listed below are T cell receptor beta chains from one sample, sequenced in a study of T cell responses to AZD1222 COVID-19 vaccine. Only in-frame clones appear in the TCRdb table, and some are missing; sequencing was by immunoSEQ multiplex PCR. The table includes 100,000 to 150,000 clones, about nine tenths detected once. This sample comprised peripheral blood, obtained on day 0 of AZD1222 vaccination. The receptors here all came from an adult in good health. CDR3s leave out the opening cysteine and the closing phenylalanine or tryptophan. Each record gives: V gene, J gene, CDR3 protein.

>TRBV5-4|TRBJ1-1
ASSRRQGGTEAF
>TRBV5-1|TRBJ2-2
ASSLAFGTGELF
>TRBV28|TRBJ2-3
ASSLPGLAGGRTDTQY
>TRBV27|TRBJ1-5
ASRVRNQPQH
>TRBV28|TRBJ2-1
ASSTGTSREQF
>TRBV10-3|TRBJ2-7
AIRPRQGDAYEQY
>TRBV6-2/TRBV6-3|TRBJ1-6
ASSDTGQGTSPLH
>TRBV27|TRBJ2-7
ASRSGQTGGEQY
>TRBV7-9|TRBJ2-3
ASSFWTPLTDTQY
>TRBV19|TRBJ2-6
ASTSSGTAGANVLT
>TRBV7-9|TRBJ2-3
ASSLQGPDTQY
>TRBV21-1|TRBJ2-1
ASSTGRGASSYNEQF
>TRBV5-4|TRBJ1-6
ASSPWGHDSPLH
>TRBV6-5|TRBJ1-4
ASSPGAANEKLF
>TRBV28|TRBJ1-2
ASSAFTGNYGYT
>TRBV2|TRBJ2-1
ASDGGLEQF
>TRBV4-1|TRBJ1-5
ASSQADRPYNQPQH
>TRBV6-5|TRBJ2-2
ASSHYTGELF
>TRBV4-1|TRBJ1-4
ASSQIQNEKLF
>TRBV28|TRBJ2-1
ASSPPVLTNEQF
>TRBV28|TRBJ2-7
ASSLVQGPYEQY
>TRBV6-2/TRBV6-3|TRBJ2-5
ASSYSMTSGRETQY
>TRBV30|TRBJ2-2
AWSVRDRVTGELF
>TRBV12-5|TRBJ2-1
ASGLGAGGHNEQF